These 20 T cell receptor beta chains were sequenced from one sample in a study of T cell clonality in common variable immunodeficiency. Measured with immunoSEQ multiplex PCR; TCRdb has only the in-frame clones, and not every one. This repertoire holds about 47,000 clones, and none appear only once. Sequenced sample: peripheral blood mononuclear cells. All receptors come from a person aged 18 to 70 in good health.

This clone was recorded at least ten times. Read sequence stops 3 residues before the CDR3 end, and the germline J gene provides the missing end. The gene calls are TRBV13 and TRBJ1-2; maybe TRBD1 (5 bases). This CDR3 spans 14 amino acids. Trimming pared 3 bases from V and 4 bases from J, leaving 12 bases between. Germline V CDR1 and CDR2: PRHDT, FYEKMQ (reference sequence). This chain's CDR3 is CASSFRGEGYGYTF. The part of the CDR3 DNA that was read is TGTGCCAGCAGCTTCCGGGGGGAAGGCTATGGC. Looking up the rest from reference TRBV13 and TRBJ1-2 gives the full variable domain: AAGVIQSPRHLIKEKRETATLKCYPIPRHDTVYWYQQGPGQDPQFLISFYEKMQSDKGSIPDRFSAQQFSDYHSELNMSSLELGDSALYFCASSFRGEGYGYTFGSGTRLTVV.

In its sample, this clone was seen a few times. Read coverage stops 3 residues before the CDR3 terminus; the germline J gene supplies the remainder. V is TRBV18 and J is TRBJ1-2; a possible D gene is TRBD1 (6 bases). Per the germline V gene, CDR1 is KGHSH and CDR2 is LQKENI. The CDR3 runs to 14 residues. The CDR3 spells CASSPPAGGNDYTF. The DNA read from the CDR3 is TGTGCCAGCTCACCACCAGCGGGGGGCAACGAC.

This clone was recorded at least ten times. The sequenced part of the CDR3 DNA is TGCAGTGCTACTCCTGTGGAGGGGGCTTATCGGGGC. Translated, it gives CSATPVEGAYRG. The full CDR3 is CSATPVEGAYRGYTF. This chain joins TRBV20-1 and TRBJ1-2; 7 bases align to TRBD1. The read gets to within 3 residues of the CDR3 end, and the germline J gene fills in the rest. The CDR3 has 15 residues. The germline gives CDR1 DFQATT, CDR2 SNEGSKA (reference sequence).

This clone has a count of ten or more. The read ends 3 residues before the CDR3 terminus; that terminus is restored from the germline J gene. The rearrangement uses TRBV5-1 and TRBJ2-7; the match to TRBD1 covers 7 bases. J gave up 5 bases and V 1 base, and 3 bases lay outside the gene matches. This CDR3 is 13 amino acids long. Germline V CDR1 and CDR2: SGHRS, YFSETQ. Incomplete CDR3 DNA: TGCGCCAGCAGCTTGTGGGACAGACACGAG. Translation: CASSLWDRHE. In full, the CDR3 is CASSLWDRHEQYF.

This clone was observed a handful of times. The read terminates 3 residues before the CDR3 end, so the remaining end is supplied by the germline J gene. The rearrangement links TRBV6-4 to TRBJ1-2; a possible D gene is TRBD1 (6 bases). Germline V gene data show CDR1 as MRHNA and CDR2 as SNTAGT. The CDR3 runs to 14 residues. The CDR3 DNA, read in part, is TGTGCCAGCAGTGTAGGGGGGGCGGCAGATACC. As protein: CASSVGGAADT. Given in full, the CDR3 is CASSVGGAADTYTF.

Many counts were recorded for this clone. The CDR3 end is not reached by the read, which stops 3 residues before it; the germline J gene fills it in. This chain uses TRBV30 with TRBJ1-2; D call uncertain. Germline-derived CDR1 and CDR2 are GTSNPN and SVGIG (reference sequence). Trimming stripped 1 base from V and 1 base from J, with 16 bases between. The CDR3 contains 16 residues. Here the CDR3 reads CAWSARAGFLNYGYTF. Partial CDR3 DNA: TGTGCCTGGAGTGCCCGAGCAGGATTCCTTAACTATGGC.

This clone was seen many times. CDR3 bases read: TGTGCCAGCAGCCTGGACAGGGGGGCGGCCTACGAG. As protein: CASSLDRGAAYE. The complete CDR3 reads CASSLDRGAAYEQYF. This rearrangement joins TRBV14 to TRBJ2-7, with 10 nucleotides matching TRBD1. Sequencing ends 3 residues short of the CDR3 end; the germline J gene provides the rest. CDR3 size: 15 residues. CDR1 and CDR2 (germline): SGHDN, FVKESK. The ends lost 4 bases at V and 2 bases at J; junction bases unmatched: 5. Using reference TRBV14 and TRBJ2-7 for the parts outside the CDR3, the full variable domain is EAGVTQFPSHSVIEKGQTVTLRCDPISGHDNLYWYRRVMGKEIKFLLHFVKESKQDESGMPNNRFLAERTGGTYSTLKVQPAELEDSGVYFCASSLDRGAAYEQYFGPGTRLTVT.

This clone was seen at least ten times. Coverage ceases 3 residues before the CDR3 finishes, and the germline J gene fills in the end. The chain employs TRBV19 and TRBJ1-5; 9 nucleotides match TRBD1. This CDR3 has 14 amino acids. V lost 10 bases and J lost 7; bases outside the gene matches: 11. Germline V lookup: CDR1 LNHDA, CDR2 SQIVND (reference sequence). CDR3 sequence: CATMGTGNGQPQHF. Partial CDR3 DNA: TGTGCCACCATGGGGACAGGGAACGGACAGCCC. Filled out from reference TRBV19 and TRBJ1-5, the complete variable domain reads DGGITQSPKYLFRKEGQNVTLSCEQNLNHDAMYWYRQDPGQGLRLIYYSQIVNDFQKGDIAEGYSVSREKKESFPLTVTSAQKNPTAFYLCATMGTGNGQPQHFGDGTRLSIL.

This clone showed up many times. The read is 3 residues too short to cover the CDR3 end, so that end is filled in from the germline J gene. The genes are TRBV5-5 and TRBJ1-4; D not certain. This CDR3 is 14 amino acids long. With 4 bases removed from V and 4 bases from J, the gap between germline ends came to 11 bases. Looked up from germline, CDR1 is SGHKS and CDR2 is YYEKEE (reference sequence). CDR3 bases read: TGTGCCAGCAGCCCGACGGGGTATAATGAAAAA. It specifies CASSPTGYNEK. The entire CDR3 reads CASSPTGYNEKLFF. The variable domain in full, completed from reference TRBV5-5 and TRBJ1-4, reads DAGVTQSPTHLIKTRGQQVTLRCSPISGHKSVSWYQQVLGQGPQFIFQYYEKEERGRGNFPDRFSARQFPNYSSELNVNALLLGDSALYLCASSPTGYNEKLFFGSGTQLSVL.

In its sample, this clone was seen many times. Read sequence stops 3 residues before the CDR3 end, and the germline J gene provides the missing end. V gene TRBV7-9 combines with J gene TRBJ1-1, with D perhaps matching TRBD1 (5 bases). CDR1 is SEHNR, CDR2 FQNEAQ, per germline (reference sequence). The CDR3 runs to 14 residues. The V and J ends lost 11 bases and 4 bases respectively, with 20 bases between them. The CDR3 region is CAAVTRAGSTEAFF. The part of the CDR3 DNA that was read is TGTGCCGCCGTCACCAGGGCGGGGAGCACTGAA.

To note about this clone: The sequence runs out 3 residues before the end of the CDR3; the remainder is reconstructed from the germline J gene. The gene calls are TRBV7-9 and TRBJ1-5, with D unclear. The V end lost 2 bases, the J end lost 7 bases, and 9 bases lay between the germline ends. Germline-derived CDR1 and CDR2 are SEHNR and FQNEAQ (reference sequence). CDR3 size: 13 residues. CDR3 loop: CASSLNQAQPQHF. The part of the CDR3 DNA that was read is TGTGCCAGCAGCTTAAATCAGGCCCAGCCC.

The sample holds many counts of this clone. Read data end 3 residues before the CDR3 end; the end is taken from the germline J gene. This rearrangement joins TRBV6-1 to TRBJ2-7; D remains unclear. The CDR3 extends over 13 amino acids. Germline lookup yields CDR1 MNHNS and CDR2 SASEGT. Trimming pared 1 base from V and 3 bases from J, leaving 7 bases between. CDR3 region: CASSEGALYEQYF. The CDR3 bases that were read are TGTGCCAGCAGTGAAGGGGCCCTCTACGAG.

This clone showed up many times. The read ends 3 residues before the CDR3 terminus; that terminus is restored from the germline J gene. V and J are TRBV19 and TRBJ2-2; 11 bases align to TRBD1. Germline V CDR1 and CDR2: LNHDA, SQIVND (reference sequence). This CDR3 spans 14 amino acids. J gave up 4 bases and V 8 bases, and 3 bases lay outside the gene matches. The CDR3 is CASRDRGSTGELFF. CDR3 DNA (partial): TGTGCCAGTCGGGACAGGGGGTCCACCGGGGAG.

There are many counts of this clone. The read terminates 3 residues before the CDR3 end, so the remaining end is supplied by the germline J gene. The V and J genes are TRBV19 and TRBJ1-5; no definite D call. The ends were cut back, 8 bases at V and 4 bases at J, with 6 bases in the middle. Germline V gene lookup returns CDR1 LNHDA and CDR2 SQIVND (reference sequence). There are 11 residues in the CDR3. CDR3: CASSQNQPQHF. The CDR3 bases that were read are TGTGCCAGTTCCCAGAATCAGCCC.

This clone was counted only a few times. Coverage ceases 3 residues before the CDR3 finishes, and the germline J gene fills in the end. The rearrangement uses TRBV5-8 and TRBJ2-7; 8 nucleotides agree with TRBD1. The CDR3 has 13 amino acids. In germline, CDR1 is SGHTS, CDR2 YDEGEE. The junction had 0 bases not matched to a gene; V was cut back by 3 bases and J by 1 base. The DNA read from the CDR3 is TGTGCCAGCAGCTGGACAGGGTCCTACGAG. This translates into CASSWTGSYE. The entire CDR3 protein is CASSWTGSYEQYF. Full variable domain (remainder filled in from reference TRBV5-8 and TRBJ2-7): EAGVTQSPTHLIKTRGQQATLRCSPISGHTSVYWYQQALGLGLQFLLWYDEGEERNRGNFPPRFSGRQFPNYSSELNVNALELEDSALYLCASSWTGSYEQYFGPGTRLTVT.

This clone was counted ten times or more. Coverage ceases 3 residues before the CDR3 finishes, and the germline J gene fills in the end. V is TRBV12-3 or TRBV12-4 and J is TRBJ2-5; 7 nucleotides match TRBD2. Unmatched junction bases numbered 6, after V lost 9 bases and J lost 5 bases. The CDR3 covers 12 residues. The DNA read from the CDR3 is TGTGCCAGTTGTGGGGGGGAGGAGACC. This codes for CASCGGEET. The full CDR3 protein reads CASCGGEETQYF.

This clone was observed at least ten times. The CDR3 is cut off 3 residues early in the read; its end comes from the germline J gene. V is TRBV7-9 and J is TRBJ1-5, with a weak D call TRBD1 (5 bases). This CDR3 comprises 15 residues. The germline V gene encodes CDR1 SEHNR and CDR2 FQNEAQ (reference sequence). V was pared by 1 base and J by 7 bases, with 14 bases between. The CDR3: CASSLEVGQGQPQHF. Incomplete CDR3 DNA: TGTGCCAGCAGCTTAGAGGTAGGGCAGGGACAGCCC. Based on the CDR3 plus reference TRBV7-9 and TRBJ1-5, the full variable domain is DTGVSQNPRHKITKRGQNVTFRCDPISEHNRLYWYRQTLGQGPEFLTYFQNEAQLEKSRLLSDRFSAERPKGSFSTLEIQRTEQGDSAMYLCASSLEVGQGQPQHFGDGTRLSIL.

Concerning this clone: The CDR3 end falls 3 residues outside the read, so it is completed with the germline J gene. The chain combines TRBV6-1 with TRBJ2-1; D gene unclear. Germline values: CDR1 MNHNS, CDR2 SASEGT. This CDR3 has 16 amino acids. The V and J ends lost 2 bases and 4 bases respectively, with 15 bases between them. CDR3 DNA (partial): TGTGCCAGCAGTGAAATAGACATAGTTGCTTACAATGAG. It translates to CASSEIDIVAYNE. The full CDR3 sequence reads CASSEIDIVAYNEQFF.

There are many counts of this clone. The CDR3 bases that were read are TGCGCCAGCAGCCAAGGTTCAGCGGGGAGGACGGAGACC. Translation: CASSQGSAGRTET. The full CDR3 reads CASSQGSAGRTETQYF. The chain links TRBV4-1 to TRBJ2-5, with 7 bases that match TRBD2. The read ends 3 residues before the CDR3 terminus; that terminus is restored from the germline J gene. The J segment lost 5 bases and the V segment lost 1 base, leaving 10 bases of the junction unmatched. The CDR3 length is 16 residues. Germline CDR1 is MGHRA and CDR2 is YSYEKL.

This clone was seen many times. Coverage ceases 3 residues before the CDR3 finishes, and the germline J gene fills in the end. The rearrangement joins TRBV7-3 to TRBJ2-1; D uncertain. V lost 5 bases and J lost 7, with 6 bases in between. The germline V gene encodes CDR1 SGHTA and CDR2 FQGTGA. The CDR3 covers 11 residues. CDR3: CASSTNNEQFF. The sequenced CDR3 bases are TGTGCCAGCAGCACAAATAATGAG.